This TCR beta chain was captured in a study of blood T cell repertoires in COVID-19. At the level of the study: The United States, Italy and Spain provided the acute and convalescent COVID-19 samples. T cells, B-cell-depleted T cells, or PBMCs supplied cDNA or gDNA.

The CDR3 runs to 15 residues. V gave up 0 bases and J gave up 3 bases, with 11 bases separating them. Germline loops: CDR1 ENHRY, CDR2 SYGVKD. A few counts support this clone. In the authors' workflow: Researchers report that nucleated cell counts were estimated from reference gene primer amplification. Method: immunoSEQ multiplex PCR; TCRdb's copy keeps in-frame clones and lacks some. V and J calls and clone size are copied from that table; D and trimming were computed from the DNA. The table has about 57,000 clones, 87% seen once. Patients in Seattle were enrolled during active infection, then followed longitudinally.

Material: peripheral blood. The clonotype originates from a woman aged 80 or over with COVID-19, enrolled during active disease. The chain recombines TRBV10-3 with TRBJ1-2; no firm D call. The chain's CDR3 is CAISESGGYDYGYTF. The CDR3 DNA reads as TGTGCCATCAGTGAGTCGGGAGGATACGACTATGGCTACACCTTC.